The T cell receptor beta chain under discussion was sequenced for a study of cytomegalovirus exposure and HLA in healthy donors. Regarding the study as a whole: Specific recognition of CMV antigens was confirmed in vitro for three chains (all CMV-associated). It was shown in a later analysis that HLA-associated TCR beta chains were more clonally expanded than other, equally common chains. The records held CMV serostatus as the only immune exposure information.

13 Jbeta primers and 60 Vbeta primers were used for the PCR. Repertoires were generated with immunoSEQ multiplex PCR, while TCRdb's copy carries only in-frame clones and drops some. The sample yields under 200,000 clones, around 85% seen once. As regards this clone: No antigen is known for it.

CDR3 size: 11 residues. Germline CDR1 is DFQATT and CDR2 is SNEGSKA (reference sequence). Trimming removed 4 bases at V and 10 bases at J, with 11 bases between. Sequenced material: PBMCs. This chain connects TRBV20-1 to TRBJ2-1; no clear D gene. This clonotype was sampled from a human donor in good health. DNA of the CDR3: TGCAGTGCTACTAGTGTCGGAGAGCAGTTCTTC. It translates to CSATSVGEQFF.